The clone carrying this T cell receptor (beta chain) was observed a few times. Its antigen is not identified. The entry originates in a study of T cells in Graves' hyperthyroidism and ophthalmopathy. Amplification yielded TCR beta CDR3 regions, with RNA transcripts as the source. Using the HTBI primer set, a first-round RT-PCR was run on the TCR CDR3. TCRdb recomputed calls from the multiplex PCR reads with MiXCR, one row per CDR3 protein. The sample records a few hundred thousand distinct CDR3 sequences, approximately 25% being singletons. Stable hyperthyroidism: no ophthalmopathy progression over 18 months of follow-up. Uncontrolled infection, other autoimmune disease, pregnancy and lactation each barred patients from inclusion. Out of approximately 10 ml of fresh peripheral blood came the PBMCs. Study-wide findings and caveats: Using 13 V-J features, a model discriminated ophthalmopathy from stable hyperthyroidism.

This CDR3 spans 15 amino acids. CDR1 and CDR2 (germline): MNHNS, SASEGT. V was trimmed by 5 bases and J by 4 bases, leaving 18 bases between them. V and J are TRBV6-1 and TRBJ2-7, with D possibly being TRBD1 (6 bases). Sequenced sample: blood. The clonotype was recovered from a man aged 45 to 65 with Graves' hyperthyroidism. The CDR3: CASSPNRDPRYEQYF. CDR3 coding DNA: TGTGCCAGCAGTCCTAACAGGGATCCTCGGTACGAGCAGTACTTC.